These 20 T cell receptor beta chains share one sample of origin, sequenced in a study of blood T cell repertoires in COVID-19. Profiling relied on immunoSEQ multiplex PCR, and the TCRdb table lists in-frame clones only, not all of them. The sample lists about 150,000 clones; approximately 80% were seen once. Sample: peripheral blood. The receptors here all came from a man aged 45 to 65 with acute or convalescent COVID-19.

The J gene is TRBJ2-2, the V gene TRBV19, with D maybe TRBD1 (5 bases). Germline CDR1 LNHDA, CDR2 SQIVND (reference sequence). This CDR3 is 14 amino acids long. V lost 7 bases to trimming and J lost 5 bases, with 14 bases between them. The CDR3 sequence: CASMLTQGTGELFF. The CDR3 DNA follows: TGTGCCAGTATGTTAACCCAGGGAACCGGGGAGCTGTTTTTT.

The V gene is TRBV29-1, the J gene TRBJ2-3; TRBD1 is a possible D gene (5 bases). The V gene's germline CDR1 is SQVTM and CDR2 ANQGSEA. V lost 3 bases and J lost 0, with 7 bases in between. CDR3 length: 13 residues. CDR3 amino acids: CSVDRGSTDTQYF. In DNA form, the CDR3 reads TGCAGCGTTGATAGGGGAAGCACAGATACGCAGTATTTT.

CDR3 region: CASSSQGGNTIYF. In nucleotides, the CDR3 is TGTGCCAGCAGCTCACAGGGTGGAAACACCATATATTTT. The rearrangement uses TRBV7-3 and TRBJ1-3, with D tentatively TRBD1 (6 bases). The ends were cut back, 4 bases at V and 3 bases at J, with 7 bases in the middle. In germline, CDR1 is SGHTA, CDR2 FQGTGA. This CDR3 has 13 amino acids.

This clone came up a few times. V usage is TRBV12-5 and J usage is TRBJ2-1; 10 nucleotides line up with TRBD1. Germline CDR1 and CDR2: LGHNT and FRNRAP. J lost 7 bases, V lost 4 bases, and 13 bases had no gene match. The CDR3 runs to 17 residues. The CDR3 coding sequence is TGTGCTAGTGGTTCGCCGCTACCGGGACAGGGGCTAAATGAGCAGTTCTTC. Translating it yields CASGSPLPGQGLNEQFF.

The chain employs TRBV5-5 and TRBJ1-4; 8 bases are a match to TRBD1. Germline trimming cut 5 bases from V and 1 base from J; bases unmatched to any gene: 4. CDR1 is SGHKS and CDR2 is YYEKEE in the germline V gene (reference sequence). This CDR3 has 15 residues. CDR3 loop: CASRNRGLTNEKLFF. The CDR3, as DNA: TGTGCCAGCAGAAACAGGGGGTTAACTAATGAAAAACTGTTTTTT.

The rearrangement links TRBV23-1 to TRBJ2-7, with D tentatively TRBD2 (5 bases). TRBV23-1 belongs to the ORF category, with a function that is uncertain. The CDR3 runs 15 residues. The V gene lost 0 bases and the J gene lost 2 bases, with 11 bases spanning the gap. In DNA, the CDR3 is TGCGCCAGCAGTCAATCCCCCCGGGGTACCTACGAGCAGTACTTC. It is translated as CASSQSPRGTYEQYF.

This rearrangement joins TRBV5-1 to TRBJ2-1; tentatively, D is TRBD2 (6 bases). The CDR3 contains 15 residues. V was trimmed by 0 bases and J by 3 bases, leaving 10 bases between them. Germline CDR1 SGHRS, CDR2 YFSETQ. The CDR3 sequence: CASSLGLGGYNEQFF. The CDR3 DNA sequence: TGCGCCAGCAGCTTGGGACTAGGAGGCTACAATGAGCAGTTCTTC.

The V and J genes are TRBV15 and TRBJ2-2; D might be TRBD1 (5 bases). CDR1 is LNHNV, CDR2 YYDKDF, per germline (reference sequence). V was shortened by 0 bases and J by 5 bases, with 13 bases between the two germline ends. CDR3 length equals 16 residues. CDR3 nucleotide sequence: TGTGCCACCAGCAGAGATTACCAGGGCCGGACCGGGGAGCTGTTTTTT. Translating gives CATSRDYQGRTGELFF.

The chain has TRBV11-2 and TRBJ2-1, with D possibly being TRBD2 (6 bases). Germline V gene sequence: CDR1 SGHAT, CDR2 FQNNGV. The CDR3 spans 14 residues. Trimming cost V 1 base and J 5 bases, with 9 bases left between them. The CDR3 DNA reads as TGTGCCAGCAGCTTAGTTGCGGGAAACAATGAGCAGTTCTTC. It encodes CASSLVAGNNEQFF. Using reference TRBV11-2 and TRBJ2-1 for the parts outside the CDR3, the full variable domain is EAGVAQSPRYKIIEKRQSVAFWCNPISGHATLYWYQQILGQGPKLLIQFQNNGVVDDSQLPKDRFSAERLKGVDSTLKIQPAKLEDSAVYLCASSLVAGNNEQFFGPGTRLTVL.

The chain joins TRBV6-5 to TRBJ2-5; perhaps TRBD1 as D (6 bases). CDR3 length: 14 residues. Germline values: CDR1 MNHEY, CDR2 SVGAGI. Trimming removed 4 bases from V and 3 bases from J, with 12 bases in between. The CDR3 loop reads CASSFTGRKETQYF. The CDR3 nucleotides read TGTGCCAGCAGTTTCACAGGGAGAAAAGAGACCCAGTACTTC.

The chain employs TRBV10-3 and TRBJ2-7; D is ambiguous. This CDR3 has 13 amino acids. Germline V gives CDR1 ENHRY, CDR2 SYGVKD. The V end lost 4 bases, the J end lost 0 bases, and 7 bases lay between the germline ends. The CDR3 spells CAISGDNSYEQYF. In DNA form, the CDR3 reads TGTGCCATCAGTGGTGACAACTCCTACGAGCAGTACTTC.

This sequence joins TRBV10-3 and TRBJ1-3; tentatively, D is TRBD1 (6 bases). The CDR3 runs to 16 residues. V was clipped by 5 bases and J by 1 base, with 15 bases between them. Per germline, CDR1 ENHRY and CDR2 SYGVKD. The CDR3 sequence is CAISPDQGPSGNTIYF. The CDR3 DNA reads TGTGCCATCAGTCCCGACCAGGGGCCGTCTGGAAACACCATATATTTT.

This clone came up once. The rearrangement uses TRBV5-6 and TRBJ1-1; D is undetermined. Germline V gene lookup returns CDR1 SGHDT and CDR2 YYEEEE. Trimming stripped 4 bases from V and 5 bases from J, with 9 bases between. The length of the CDR3 is 12 residues. DNA for the CDR3: TGTGCCAGCAGCCCAGGTGCGACTGAAGCTTTCTTT. Its translation is CASSPGATEAFF.

The gene calls are TRBV9 and TRBJ1-3; D is unclear. The CDR3 spans 15 residues. V was clipped by 4 bases and J by 4 bases, with 15 bases between them. Germline assignment: CDR1 SGDLS and CDR2 YYNGEE. CDR3 loop: CASSPSRGLGNTIYF. CDR3 coding DNA: TGTGCCAGCAGCCCATCTCGTGGACTAGGAAACACCATATATTTT.

The chain recombines TRBV28 with TRBJ1-1; weak D call: TRBD1 (5 bases). V was shortened by 5 bases and J by 11 bases, with 21 bases between the two germline ends. The CDR3 runs to 14 residues. Germline loops: CDR1 MDHEN, CDR2 SYDVKM. The CDR3 here is CASSAIGVQAAAFF. CDR3 coding DNA: TGTGCCAGCAGTGCCATAGGGGTACAGGCCGCGGCTTTCTTT. The complete variable domain, with remaining parts taken from reference TRBV28 and TRBJ1-1, reads DVKVTQSSRYLVKRTGEKVFLECVQDMDHENMFWYRQDPGLGLRLIYFSYDVKMKEKGDIPEGYSVSREKKERFSLILESASTNQTSMYLCASSAIGVQAAAFFGQGTRLTVV.

This clone has only one observation. This rearrangement joins TRBV3-1 (or the pseudogene TRBV3-2) to TRBJ2-1; the match to TRBD2 covers 10 bases. V trimming: 2 bases; J trimming: 7 bases; junction bases outside the gene matches: 5. The CDR3 runs to 15 residues. Germline lookup yields CDR1 LGHDT and CDR2 YNNKEL (reference sequence). CDR3 loop: CASSQQRGGRNEQFF. DNA of the CDR3: TGTGCCAGCAGCCAACAGCGGGGGGGTCGAAATGAGCAGTTCTTC.

The rearrangement joins TRBV7-8 to TRBJ2-3; TRBD2 matches 13 bases. The V gene's germline CDR1 is SGHVS and CDR2 FQNEAQ. The CDR3 runs 16 residues. The V gene end was trimmed by 3 bases and the J gene end by 6 bases; junction bases not matched to a gene: 6. CDR3 residues: CASSLWTSGGSDTQYF. The CDR3 coding sequence is TGTGCCAGCAGCTTGTGGACTAGCGGGGGCTCCGATACGCAGTATTTT.

This clone appeared many times. The chain recombines TRBV5-1 with TRBJ2-7, with 15 bases lining up with TRBD2. V was pared by 3 bases and J by 0 bases, with 13 bases of the junction left unmatched. This CDR3 has 20 amino acids. Germline lookup yields CDR1 SGHRS and CDR2 YFSETQ. The CDR3 here is CASSSKNRGLAGGRSYEQYF. CDR3 DNA: TGCGCCAGCAGCTCGAAAAACAGGGGACTAGCGGGGGGCCGCTCCTACGAGCAGTACTTC.

This clone was found once. The CDR3 sequence: CATSRDNYRGNEQFF. The CDR3 nucleotides are TGTGCCACCAGCAGAGATAATTACAGGGGGAATGAGCAGTTCTTC. J is TRBJ2-1 and V is TRBV15; 8 bases agree with TRBD1. The V and J ends lost 0 bases and 7 bases, in that order; junction bases with no gene match: 5. Germline values: CDR1 LNHNV, CDR2 YYDKDF (reference sequence). The CDR3 is made up of 15 amino acids.

The chain employs TRBV6-6 and TRBJ2-7, with 7 bases lining up with TRBD2. Germline trimming cut 2 bases from V and 3 bases from J; bases unmatched to any gene: 1. Germline V gene data show CDR1 as MNHNY and CDR2 as SVGAGI (reference sequence). The CDR3 sequence is 13 residues long. CDR3: CASSYGGVYEQYV. The CDR3 nucleotides are TGTGCCAGCAGTTACGGGGGGGTCTACGAGCAGTACGTC.